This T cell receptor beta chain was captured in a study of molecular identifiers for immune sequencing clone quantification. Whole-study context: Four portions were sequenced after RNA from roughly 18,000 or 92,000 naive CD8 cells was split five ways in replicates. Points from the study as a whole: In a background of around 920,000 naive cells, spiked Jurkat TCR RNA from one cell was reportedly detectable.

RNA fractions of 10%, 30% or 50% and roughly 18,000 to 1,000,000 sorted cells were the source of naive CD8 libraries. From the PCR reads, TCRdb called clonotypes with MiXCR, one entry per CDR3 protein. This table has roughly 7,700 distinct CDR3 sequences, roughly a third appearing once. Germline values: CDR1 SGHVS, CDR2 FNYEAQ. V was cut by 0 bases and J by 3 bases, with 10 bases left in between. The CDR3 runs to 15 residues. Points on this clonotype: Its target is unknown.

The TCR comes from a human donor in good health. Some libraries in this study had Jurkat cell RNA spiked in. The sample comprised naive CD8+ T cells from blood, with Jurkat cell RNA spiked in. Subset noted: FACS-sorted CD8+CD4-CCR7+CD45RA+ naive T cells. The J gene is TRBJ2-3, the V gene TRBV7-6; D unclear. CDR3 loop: CASSLAQSITDTQYF. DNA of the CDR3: TGTGCCAGCAGCTTAGCCCAATCTATAACAGATACGCAGTATTTT.